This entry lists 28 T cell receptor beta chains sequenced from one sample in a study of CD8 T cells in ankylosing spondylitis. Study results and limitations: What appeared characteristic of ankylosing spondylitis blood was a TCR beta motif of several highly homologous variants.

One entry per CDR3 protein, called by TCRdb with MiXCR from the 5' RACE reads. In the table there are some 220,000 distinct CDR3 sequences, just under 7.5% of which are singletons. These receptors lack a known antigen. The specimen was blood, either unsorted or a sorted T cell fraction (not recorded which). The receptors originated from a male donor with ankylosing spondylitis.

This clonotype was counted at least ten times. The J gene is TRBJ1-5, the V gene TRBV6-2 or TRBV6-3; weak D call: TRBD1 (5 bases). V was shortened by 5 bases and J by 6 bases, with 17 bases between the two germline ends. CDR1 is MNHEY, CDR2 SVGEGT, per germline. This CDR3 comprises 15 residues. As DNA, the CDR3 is TGTGCCAGCAGTCCCACAGGTGGTACGGGTCAGCCCCAGCATTTT. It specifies CASSPTGGTGQPQHF.

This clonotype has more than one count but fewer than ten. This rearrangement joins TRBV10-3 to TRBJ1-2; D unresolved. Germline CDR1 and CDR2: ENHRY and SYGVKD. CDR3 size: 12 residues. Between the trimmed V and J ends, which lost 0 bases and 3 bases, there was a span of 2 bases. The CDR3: CAISESDYGYTF. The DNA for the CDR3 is TGTGCCATCAGTGAGTCCGACTATGGCTACACCTTC.

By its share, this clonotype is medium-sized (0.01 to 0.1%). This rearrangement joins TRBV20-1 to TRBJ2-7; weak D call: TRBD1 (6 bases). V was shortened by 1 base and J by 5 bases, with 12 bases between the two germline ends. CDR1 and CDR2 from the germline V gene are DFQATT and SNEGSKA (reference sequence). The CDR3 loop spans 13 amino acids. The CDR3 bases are TGCAGTGCTAGAGTTGCAGGACAGCACGAGCAGTACTTC. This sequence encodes CSARVAGQHEQYF.

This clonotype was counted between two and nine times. CDR3 residues: CASSLALIIRRVASGSSYNEQFF. CDR3 nucleotides: TGTGCCAGCAGCTTAGCGCTGATAATCCGACGGGTTGCTAGCGGGAGCTCCTACAATGAGCAGTTCTTC. The chain has TRBV11-1 and TRBJ2-1; 10 nucleotides agree with TRBD2. CDR3 length: 23 amino acids. With V trimmed by 0 bases and J by 0 bases, 20 bases remained unmatched. Germline loops: CDR1 SGHAT, CDR2 FQDESV (reference sequence).

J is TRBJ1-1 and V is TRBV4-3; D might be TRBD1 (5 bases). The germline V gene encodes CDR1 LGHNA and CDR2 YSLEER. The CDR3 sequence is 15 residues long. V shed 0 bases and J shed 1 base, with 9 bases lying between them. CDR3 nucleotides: TGCGCCAGCAGCCAAGAGCAGGGATCGAACACTGAAGCTTTCTTT. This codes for CASSQEQGSNTEAFF.

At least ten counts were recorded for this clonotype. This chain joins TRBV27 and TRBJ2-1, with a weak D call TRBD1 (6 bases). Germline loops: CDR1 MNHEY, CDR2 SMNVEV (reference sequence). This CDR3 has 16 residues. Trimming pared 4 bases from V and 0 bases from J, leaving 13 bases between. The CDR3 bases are TGTGCCAGCAGTTCTCCCGTGGGGGCCTCCTACAATGAGCAGTTCTTC. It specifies CASSSPVGASYNEQFF.

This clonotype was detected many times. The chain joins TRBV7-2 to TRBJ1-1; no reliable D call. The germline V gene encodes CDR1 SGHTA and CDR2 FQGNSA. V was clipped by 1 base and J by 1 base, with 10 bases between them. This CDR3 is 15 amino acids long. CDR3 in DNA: TGTGCCAGCAGCTTAGATGGGAGGAGGAACACTGAAGCTTTCTTT. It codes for CASSLDGRRNTEAFF. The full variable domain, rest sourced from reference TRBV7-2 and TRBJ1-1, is GAGVSQSPSNKVTEKGKDVELRCDPISGHTALYWYRQSLGQGLEFLIYFQGNSAPDKSGLPSDRFSAERTGGSVSTLTIQRTQQEDSAVYLCASSLDGRRNTEAFFGQGTRLTVV.

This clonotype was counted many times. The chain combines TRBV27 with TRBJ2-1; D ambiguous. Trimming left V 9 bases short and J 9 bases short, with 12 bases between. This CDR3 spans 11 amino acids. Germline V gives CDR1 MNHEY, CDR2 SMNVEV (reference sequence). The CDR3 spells CASSGAGEQFF. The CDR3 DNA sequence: TGTGCCAGTTCGGGTGCAGGTGAGCAGTTCTTC.

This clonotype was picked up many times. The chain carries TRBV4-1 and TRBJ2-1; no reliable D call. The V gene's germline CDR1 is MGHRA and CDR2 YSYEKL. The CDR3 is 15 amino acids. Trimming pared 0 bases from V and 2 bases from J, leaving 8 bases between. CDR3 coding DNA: TGCGCCAGCAGCCAAGACAGGTATACCTACAATGAGCAGTTCTTC. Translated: CASSQDRYTYNEQFF.

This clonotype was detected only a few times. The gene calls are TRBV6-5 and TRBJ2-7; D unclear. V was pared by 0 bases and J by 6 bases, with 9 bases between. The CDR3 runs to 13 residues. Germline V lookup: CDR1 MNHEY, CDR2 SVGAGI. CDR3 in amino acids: CASSYSEETEQYF. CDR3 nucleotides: TGTGCCAGCAGTTACTCAGAGGAGACCGAGCAGTACTTC.

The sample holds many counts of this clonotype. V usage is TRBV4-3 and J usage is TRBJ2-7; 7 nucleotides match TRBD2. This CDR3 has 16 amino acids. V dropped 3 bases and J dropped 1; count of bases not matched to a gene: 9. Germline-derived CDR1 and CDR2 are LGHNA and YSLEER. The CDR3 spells CASSQASSGLSYEQYF. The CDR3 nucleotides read TGCGCCAGCAGCCAGGCCTCTTCGGGACTATCCTACGAGCAGTACTTC.

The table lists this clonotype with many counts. The CDR3 is CASSLMGQGGEPQHF. The CDR3 nucleotides read TGTGCCAGCAGTTTAATGGGCCAGGGGGGAGAGCCCCAGCATTTT. The chain links TRBV28 to TRBJ1-5, with TRBD1 matching over 7 bases. CDR1 MDHEN and CDR2 SYDVKM come from the germline V gene. J gave up 8 bases and V 2 bases, and 9 bases lay outside the gene matches. The CDR3 is 15 amino acids.

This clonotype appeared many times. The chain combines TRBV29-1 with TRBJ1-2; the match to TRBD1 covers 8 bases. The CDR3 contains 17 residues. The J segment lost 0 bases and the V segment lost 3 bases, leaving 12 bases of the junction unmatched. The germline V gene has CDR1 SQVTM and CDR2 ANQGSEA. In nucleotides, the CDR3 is TGCAGCGTTGACCTTGGACAGGGATCCCTTTCTAACTATGGCTACACCTTC. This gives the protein CSVDLGQGSLSNYGYTF.

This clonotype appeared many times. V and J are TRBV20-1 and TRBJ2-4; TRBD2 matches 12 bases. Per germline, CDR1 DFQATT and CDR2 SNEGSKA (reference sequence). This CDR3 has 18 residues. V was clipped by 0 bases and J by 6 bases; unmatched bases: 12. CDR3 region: CSARDHATSGRRRNIQYF. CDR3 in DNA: TGCAGTGCTAGAGATCATGCGACTAGCGGGAGAAGAAGAAACATTCAGTACTTC.

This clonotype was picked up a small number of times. This CDR3 reads CASSVSDLNYGYTF. CDR3 sequence (DNA): TGCGCCAGCAGTGTCTCCGATTTAAACTATGGCTACACCTTC. The V and J genes are TRBV10-2 and TRBJ1-2; the D is unclear. Germline V gene data show CDR1 as WSHSY and CDR2 as SAAADI. The germline V and J ends were trimmed by 4 bases and 2 bases, with 11 bases remaining between them. The CDR3 loop spans 14 amino acids.

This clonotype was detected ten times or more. CDR3: CASTDRNTGELFF. The CDR3 region has the DNA TGTGCCAGCACCGACCGGAACACCGGGGAGCTGTTTTTT. J is TRBJ2-2 and V is TRBV9; D gene unclear. The germline gives CDR1 SGDLS, CDR2 YYNGEE. V lost 6 bases and J lost 1, with 7 bases in between. The CDR3 totals 13 residues.

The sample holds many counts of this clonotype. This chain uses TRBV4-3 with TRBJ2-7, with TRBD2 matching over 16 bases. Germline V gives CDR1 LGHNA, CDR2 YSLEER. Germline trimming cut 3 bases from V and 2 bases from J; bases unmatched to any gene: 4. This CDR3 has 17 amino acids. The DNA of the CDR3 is TGCGCCAGCAGCCAGGGACTAGCGGGAGGGCCCCCCTACGAGCAGTACTTC. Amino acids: CASSQGLAGGPPYEQYF.

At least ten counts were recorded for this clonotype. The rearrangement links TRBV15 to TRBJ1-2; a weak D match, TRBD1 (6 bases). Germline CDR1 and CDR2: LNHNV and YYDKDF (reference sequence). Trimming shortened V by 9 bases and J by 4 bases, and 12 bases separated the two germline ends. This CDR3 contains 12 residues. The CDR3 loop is CATGRGGYGYTF. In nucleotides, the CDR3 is TGTGCCACGGGAAGGGGGGGCTATGGCTACACCTTC. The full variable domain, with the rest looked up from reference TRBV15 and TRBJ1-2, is DAMVIQNPRYQVTQFGKPVTLSCSQTLNHNVMYWYQQKSSQAPKLLFHYYDKDFNNEADTPDNFQSRRPNTSFCFLDIRSPGLGDTAMYLCATGRGGYGYTFGSGTRLTVV.

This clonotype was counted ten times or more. In DNA, the CDR3 is TGTGCCAGCAGTTTATTGGACAGGGAGAACATTCAGTACTTC. Protein sequence: CASSLLDRENIQYF. The chain carries TRBV28 and TRBJ2-4; TRBD1 aligns across 8 bases. The J segment lost 7 bases and the V segment lost 1 base, leaving 3 bases of the junction unmatched. The length of the CDR3 is 14 residues. The V gene's germline CDR1 is MDHEN and CDR2 SYDVKM.

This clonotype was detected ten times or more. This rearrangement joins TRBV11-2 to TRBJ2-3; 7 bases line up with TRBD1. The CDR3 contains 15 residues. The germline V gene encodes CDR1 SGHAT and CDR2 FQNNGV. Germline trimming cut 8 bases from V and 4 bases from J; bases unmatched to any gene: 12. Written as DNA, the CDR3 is TGTGCCAGCCTCAGACAGGGCGGCCCTGCAGATACGCAGTATTTT. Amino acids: CASLRQGGPADTQYF.

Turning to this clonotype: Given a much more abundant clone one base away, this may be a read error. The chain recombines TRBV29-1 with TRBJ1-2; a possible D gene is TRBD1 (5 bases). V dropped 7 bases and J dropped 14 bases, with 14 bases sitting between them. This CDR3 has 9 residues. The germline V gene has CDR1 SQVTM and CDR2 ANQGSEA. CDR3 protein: CSDGTPQTF. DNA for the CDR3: TGCAGCGATGGGACGCCGCAGACCTTC.

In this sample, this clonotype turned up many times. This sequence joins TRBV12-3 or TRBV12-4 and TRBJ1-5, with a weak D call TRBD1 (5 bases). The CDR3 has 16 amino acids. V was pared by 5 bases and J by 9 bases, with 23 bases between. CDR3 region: CASSPPGTAFDWPQHF. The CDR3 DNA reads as TGTGCCAGCAGTCCACCCGGGACCGCGTTCGACTGGCCCCAGCATTTT.

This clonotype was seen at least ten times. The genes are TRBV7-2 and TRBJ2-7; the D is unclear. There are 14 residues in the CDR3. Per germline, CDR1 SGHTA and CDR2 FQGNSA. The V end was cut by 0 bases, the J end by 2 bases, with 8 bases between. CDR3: CASSLAGQTYEQYF. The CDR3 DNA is TGTGCCAGCAGCTTAGCGGGCCAGACCTACGAGCAGTACTTC. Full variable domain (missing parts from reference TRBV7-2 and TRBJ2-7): GAGVSQSPSNKVTEKGKDVELRCDPISGHTALYWYRQSLGQGLEFLIYFQGNSAPDKSGLPSDRFSAERTGGSVSTLTIQRTQQEDSAVYLCASSLAGQTYEQYFGPGTRLTVT.

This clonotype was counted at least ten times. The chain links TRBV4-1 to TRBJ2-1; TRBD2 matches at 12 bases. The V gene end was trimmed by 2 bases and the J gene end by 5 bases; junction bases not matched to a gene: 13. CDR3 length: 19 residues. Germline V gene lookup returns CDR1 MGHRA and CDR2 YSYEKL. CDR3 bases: TGCGCCAGCAGCCAAAAGGAGGTACTAAGGACTAGCGGGAACAATGAGCAGTTCTTC. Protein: CASSQKEVLRTSGNNEQFF.

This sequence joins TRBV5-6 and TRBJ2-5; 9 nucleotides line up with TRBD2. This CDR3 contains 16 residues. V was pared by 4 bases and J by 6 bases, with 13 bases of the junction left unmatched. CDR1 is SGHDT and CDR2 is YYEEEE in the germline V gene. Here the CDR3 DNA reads TGTGCCAGCAGCGTCGCTAGCGGGGAGATTTCGAAGACCCAGTACTTC. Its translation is CASSVASGEISKTQYF.

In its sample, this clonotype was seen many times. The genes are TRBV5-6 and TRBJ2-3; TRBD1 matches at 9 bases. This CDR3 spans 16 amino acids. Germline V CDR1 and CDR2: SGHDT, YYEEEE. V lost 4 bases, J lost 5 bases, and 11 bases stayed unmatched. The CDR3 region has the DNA TGTGCCAGCAGCCTTACCGGGACAGGGTCGGAAGATACGCAGTATTTT. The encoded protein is CASSLTGTGSEDTQYF.

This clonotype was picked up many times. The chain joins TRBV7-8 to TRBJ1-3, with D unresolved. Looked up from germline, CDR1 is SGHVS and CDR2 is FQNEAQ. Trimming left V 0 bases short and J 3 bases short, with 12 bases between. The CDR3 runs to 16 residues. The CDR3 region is CASSLAPEGFGNTIYF. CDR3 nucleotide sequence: TGTGCCAGCAGCTTAGCGCCGGAAGGTTTTGGAAACACCATATATTTT.

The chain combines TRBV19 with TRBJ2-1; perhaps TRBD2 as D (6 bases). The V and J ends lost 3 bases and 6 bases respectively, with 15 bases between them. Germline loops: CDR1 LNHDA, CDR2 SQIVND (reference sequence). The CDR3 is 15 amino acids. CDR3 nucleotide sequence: TGTGCCAGTAGTATTCCGGGAGTTTTGGGCAATGAGCAGTTCTTC. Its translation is CASSIPGVLGNEQFF.